This section outlines one TCR beta chain sequence together with its context. Its antigen is not known. The template was total RNA from unfractionated whole blood. This sample is drawn from a study of human T cells and chemical hapten exposure. Overall study context: Per-sample TCR yield variation was attributed mainly to small pooled library volume differences. Points from the study as a whole: No change in TCRs above 1 in 1000 frequency was produced by DPC sensitization.

What the library attached to individual cDNA molecules were unique molecular identifiers. The authors' processing: Samples contained a median of about 96,000 TCRs, with a range of about 23,224 to 700,000. TCRdb fed the 5' RACE reads into MiXCR, producing one record per CDR3 protein. The V and J calls were determined by TCRdb, not by the authors. Of 80,000 or so distinct CDR3 sequences in the sample, 15% to 20% were seen once. Germline-derived CDR1 and CDR2 are SGHDT and YYEEEE. The CDR3 is 16 residues long. V dropped 0 bases and J dropped 6; count of bases not matched to a gene: 9. The chain links TRBV5-6 to TRBJ1-2; 9 bases align to TRBD1. The sequence derives from a female donor in good health. CDR3 nucleotides: TGTGCCAGCAGCTTGGGGGTTTACAGGGGGCAGGATGGCTACACCTTC. Protein sequence: CASSLGVYRGQDGYTF.